This is a list of T cell receptor beta chains from one sample in a study of T cells after yellow fever vaccination. TCRdb processed the 5' RACE reads anew with MiXCR; each CDR3 protein has one entry. This table holds around 400,000 distinct CDR3 sequences, 11% found once. The source material was PBMCs, sampled on the day of the first yellow fever vaccination. These receptors all come from a man younger than 30 who received the YFV17D yellow fever vaccine. The CDR3 runs from the conserved cysteine through the conserved F or W. D genes are given only for firm matches. Clone size, where shown, is once, few, many, or a class for clones that have expanded.

j_gene: TRBJ2-1; abundance: .; d_gene: .; v_gene: TRBV5-1; CDR3aa: CASSVGTLNEQFF; CDR3nt: TGCGCCAGCAGCGTCGGGACTCTGAATGAGCAGTTCTTC
j_gene: TRBJ1-1; abundance: few; d_gene: .; v_gene: TRBV20-1; CDR3aa: CSVGENTEAFF; CDR3nt: TGCAGTGTAGGGGAGAACACTGAAGCTTTCTTT
j_gene: TRBJ1-1; abundance: few; d_gene: .; v_gene: TRBV7-8; CDR3aa: CATRPFMNTEAFF; CDR3nt: TGTGCCACCCGCCCATTCATGAACACTGAAGCTTTCTTT
j_gene: TRBJ1-4; abundance: few; d_gene: .; v_gene: TRBV7-9; CDR3aa: CASSVSHYLRYEKLFF; CDR3nt: TGTGCCAGCAGCGTGTCGCATTATCTGCGGTACGAAAAACTGTTTTTT
j_gene: TRBJ2-1; abundance: .; d_gene: TRBD2; v_gene: TRBV24-1; CDR3aa: CATSEGASGGRGEQFF; CDR3nt: TGTGCCACCAGTGAAGGGGCTAGCGGGGGTCGTGGTGAGCAGTTCTTC
j_gene: TRBJ2-5; abundance: .; d_gene: .; v_gene: TRBV5-4; CDR3aa: CASSRAPGETQYF; CDR3nt: TGTGCCAGCAGCCGAGCGCCTGGGGAGACCCAGTACTTC
j_gene: TRBJ1-1; abundance: .; d_gene: .; v_gene: TRBV18; CDR3aa: CASSQELNTEAFF; CDR3nt: TGTGCCAGCTCCCAGGAGCTGAACACTGAAGCTTTCTTT
j_gene: TRBJ1-1; abundance: .; d_gene: .; v_gene: TRBV30; CDR3aa: CAFRNTEAFF; CDR3nt: TGTGCCTTCAGGAACACTGAAGCTTTCTTT
j_gene: TRBJ2-2; abundance: .; d_gene: .; v_gene: TRBV12-3/TRBV12-4; CDR3aa: CASTIGGRTGELFF; CDR3nt: TGTGCCAGCACAATCGGGGGGCGGACCGGGGAGCTGTTTTTT
j_gene: TRBJ1-2; abundance: .; d_gene: .; v_gene: TRBV10-3; CDR3aa: CAIMTGTTSNYGYTF; CDR3nt: TGTGCCATCATGACCGGGACAACTTCTAACTATGGCTACACCTTC
j_gene: TRBJ2-1; abundance: few; d_gene: TRBD2; v_gene: TRBV19; CDR3aa: CASSRGTSGGAPYNEQFF; CDR3nt: TGTGCCAGTAGTAGGGGGACTAGCGGGGGGGCTCCATACAATGAGCAGTTCTTC
j_gene: TRBJ2-5; abundance: few; d_gene: .; v_gene: TRBV7-7; CDR3aa: CASSPRQGAGTQYF; CDR3nt: TGTGCTAGCAGCCCTAGACAGGGAGCGGGGACCCAGTACTTC
j_gene: TRBJ2-7; abundance: .; d_gene: .; v_gene: TRBV12-3/TRBV12-4; CDR3aa: CASARPGGHEQYF; CDR3nt: TGTGCCAGCGCCAGGCCCGGGGGCCACGAGCAGTACTTC
j_gene: TRBJ1-6; abundance: many; d_gene: TRBD1; v_gene: TRBV12-3/TRBV12-4; CDR3aa: CASSLGGGDSPLHF; CDR3nt: TGTGCCAGCAGTTTGGGAGGGGGCGATTCACCCCTCCACTTT
j_gene: TRBJ1-1; abundance: few; d_gene: TRBD1; v_gene: TRBV5-1; CDR3aa: CASSLEGGRIWDTEAFF; CDR3nt: TGCGCCAGCAGCTTGGAAGGGGGCCGTATTTGGGACACTGAAGCTTTCTTT
j_gene: TRBJ2-1; abundance: many; d_gene: .; v_gene: TRBV2; CDR3aa: CASSEATVRNEQFF; CDR3nt: TGTGCCAGCAGTGAAGCGACAGTCCGGAATGAGCAGTTCTTC
j_gene: TRBJ2-7; abundance: .; d_gene: TRBD1; v_gene: TRBV3-1; CDR3aa: CASSHRQGINEQYF; CDR3nt: TGTGCCAGCAGCCACCGACAGGGTATTAACGAGCAGTACTTC
j_gene: TRBJ2-2; abundance: many; d_gene: .; v_gene: TRBV5-1; CDR3aa: CASSAGSGNTGELFF; CDR3nt: TGCGCCAGCAGCGCTGGAAGCGGAAATACCGGGGAGCTGTTTTTT
j_gene: TRBJ1-4; abundance: few; d_gene: .; v_gene: TRBV19; CDR3aa: CASRSRGEKLFF; CDR3nt: TGTGCCAGCCGATCTCGGGGCGAAAAACTGTTTTTT
j_gene: TRBJ2-3; abundance: .; d_gene: .; v_gene: TRBV7-9; CDR3aa: CASSSAPRSDTQYF; CDR3nt: TGTGCCAGCAGCTCCGCCCCGCGATCAGATACGCAGTATTTT
j_gene: TRBJ1-1; abundance: .; d_gene: .; v_gene: TRBV7-8; CDR3aa: CASSLDPMGTEAFF; CDR3nt: TGTGCCAGCAGCTTGGACCCCATGGGTACTGAAGCTTTCTTT
j_gene: TRBJ2-5; abundance: .; d_gene: TRBD2; v_gene: TRBV3-1; CDR3aa: CATCQGRAQGGRETQYF; CDR3nt: TGTGCCACCTGCCAAGGTAGAGCCCAGGGCGGGAGAGAGACCCAGTACTTC
j_gene: TRBJ1-6; abundance: few; d_gene: .; v_gene: TRBV5-1; CDR3aa: CASTLTGSDASPLHF; CDR3nt: TGCGCCAGCACCCTCACAGGGAGCGATGCCTCACCCCTCCACTTT
j_gene: TRBJ2-3; abundance: .; d_gene: TRBD1; v_gene: TRBV28; CDR3aa: CASSSQGAGPDTQYF; CDR3nt: TGTGCCAGCAGTTCTCAGGGGGCCGGCCCAGATACGCAGTATTTT
j_gene: TRBJ1-5; abundance: .; d_gene: .; v_gene: TRBV2; CDR3aa: CASSEDFGPQHF; CDR3nt: TGTGCCAGCAGTGAAGACTTCGGGCCCCAGCATTTT
j_gene: TRBJ2-1; abundance: .; d_gene: TRBD2; v_gene: TRBV10-3; CDR3aa: CAISAGVHYNEQFF; CDR3nt: TGTGCCATATCAGCGGGGGTCCATTACAATGAGCAGTTCTTC
j_gene: TRBJ1-1; abundance: many; d_gene: .; v_gene: TRBV2; CDR3aa: CASSEALAGKNTEAFF; CDR3nt: TGTGCCAGCAGTGAAGCGCTCGCAGGAAAGAACACTGAAGCTTTCTTT
j_gene: TRBJ1-2; abundance: .; d_gene: TRBD1; v_gene: TRBV5-8; CDR3aa: CASSLYTGTATFVGYTF; CDR3nt: TGTGCCAGCAGCCTATATACCGGGACAGCGACCTTCGTGGGCTACACCTTC
j_gene: TRBJ2-3; abundance: .; d_gene: TRBD1; v_gene: TRBV6-1; CDR3aa: CASADRGFPDTQYF; CDR3nt: TGTGCCAGCGCAGACAGGGGATTCCCAGATACGCAGTATTTT
j_gene: TRBJ2-3; abundance: few; d_gene: TRBD1; v_gene: TRBV7-7; CDR3aa: CAIYGDFGTGYTDTQYF; CDR3nt: TGTGCCATTTACGGGGACTTCGGGACAGGGTATACGGATACGCAGTATTTT
j_gene: TRBJ2-5; abundance: many; d_gene: TRBD2; v_gene: TRBV6-2/TRBV6-3; CDR3aa: CASSYRPWTSLGETQYF; CDR3nt: TGTGCCAGCAGTTACCGACCTTGGACTAGCCTCGGGGAGACCCAGTACTTC
j_gene: TRBJ2-4; abundance: few; d_gene: TRBD2; v_gene: TRBV20-1; CDR3aa: CSARDLRAGGPAIQYF; CDR3nt: TGCAGTGCTAGAGATTTAAGGGCGGGGGGGCCGGCCATTCAGTACTTC
j_gene: TRBJ2-6; abundance: .; d_gene: .; v_gene: TRBV7-2; CDR3aa: CASSLAGAEGEKGVLTF; CDR3nt: TGTGCCAGCAGCTTGGCGGGGGCCGAAGGAGAGAAAGGCGTCCTGACTTTC
j_gene: TRBJ2-7; abundance: many; d_gene: .; v_gene: TRBV7-2; CDR3aa: CASSLGPTPLEQYF; CDR3nt: TGTGCCAGCAGCCTCGGACCCACACCCCTCGAGCAGTACTTC
j_gene: TRBJ2-1; abundance: many; d_gene: TRBD2; v_gene: TRBV12-3/TRBV12-4; CDR3aa: CASRGLAENNEQFF; CDR3nt: TGTGCCAGCAGGGGACTAGCGGAAAACAATGAGCAGTTCTTC
j_gene: TRBJ2-1; abundance: few; d_gene: TRBD2; v_gene: TRBV28; CDR3aa: CASSLPGGPSNEQFF; CDR3nt: TGTGCCAGCAGTTTACCGGGGGGGCCGAGCAATGAGCAGTTCTTC
j_gene: TRBJ1-1; abundance: many; d_gene: .; v_gene: TRBV10-3; CDR3aa: CAINHGRGTEAFF; CDR3nt: TGTGCCATCAACCATGGTAGGGGGACTGAAGCTTTCTTT
j_gene: TRBJ1-5; abundance: .; d_gene: TRBD1; v_gene: TRBV3-1; CDR3aa: CASSPSGQGTLGPQHF; CDR3nt: TGTGCCAGCAGCCCCTCGGGACAGGGGACGCTCGGGCCCCAGCATTTT
j_gene: TRBJ2-7; abundance: many; d_gene: TRBD1; v_gene: TRBV7-3; CDR3aa: CASSPDRGTYEQYF; CDR3nt: TGTGCCAGCAGCCCGGACAGGGGGACCTACGAGCAGTACTTC
j_gene: TRBJ2-2; abundance: .; d_gene: TRBD1; v_gene: TRBV5-1; CDR3aa: CASSAGTGGGTGELFF; CDR3nt: TGCGCCAGCAGCGCCGGGACAGGGGGCGGCACCGGGGAGCTGTTTTTT
j_gene: TRBJ1-2; abundance: few; d_gene: .; v_gene: TRBV12-3/TRBV12-4; CDR3aa: CASSPGRWYGYTF; CDR3nt: TGTGCCAGCAGTCCAGGGAGGTGGTATGGCTACACCTTC
j_gene: TRBJ1-2; abundance: few; d_gene: .; v_gene: TRBV27; CDR3aa: CASSFGGARGYGYTF; CDR3nt: TGTGCCAGCAGTTTTGGGGGTGCTAGGGGCTATGGCTACACCTTC
j_gene: TRBJ2-7; abundance: few; d_gene: .; v_gene: TRBV20-1; CDR3aa: CSARAGTLHEQYF; CDR3nt: TGCAGTGCTAGAGCCGGGACTCTCCACGAGCAGTACTTC
j_gene: TRBJ2-3; abundance: once; d_gene: .; v_gene: TRBV25-1; CDR3aa: CASSDGGPTDTQYF; CDR3nt: TGTGCCAGCAGTGATGGGGGGCCGACAGATACGCAGTATTTT
j_gene: TRBJ1-6; abundance: few; d_gene: .; v_gene: TRBV6-5; CDR3aa: CASRWGTTASPLHF; CDR3nt: TGTGCCAGCAGATGGGGCACCACGGCCTCACCCCTCCACTTT
j_gene: TRBJ2-1; abundance: .; d_gene: .; v_gene: TRBV11-3; CDR3aa: CASSLEQENEQFF; CDR3nt: TGTGCCAGCAGCTTAGAACAGGAGAATGAGCAGTTCTTC